The 27 T cell receptor beta chains presented below share a single source sample, sequenced in a study of shared clonotypes between healthy human individuals. As defined, naive CD8 cells were CD45RO-negative and positively selected for CCR7, with terminally differentiated effector memory CD45RA+ cells excluded. Libraries were prepared by immunoSEQ multiplex PCR; TCRdb keeps only in-frame clonotypes and omits some of them. The table records about 2,200,000 clones, roughly 91% of them present only once. The source material was naive CD8+ T cells from PBMCs. The receptors come from a man between 18 and 29 years old in good health. Some clones in this sample may be carry-over from other donors' samples.

A single count supports this clone. The gene calls are TRBV28 and TRBJ2-1; D gene uncertain. V was cut by 3 bases and J by 7 bases, with 10 bases left in between. The V gene's germline CDR1 is MDHEN and CDR2 SYDVKM. The CDR3 length is 13 residues. The CDR3 reads CASSLKLPNEQFF. The CDR3 nucleotides are TGTGCCAGCAGTTTGAAGCTCCCTAATGAGCAGTTCTTC.

This clone was found once. DNA of the CDR3: TGTGCCAGCAGTCCACCGAACCTGCGGGGGAAATTATACGAGCAGTACTTC. It specifies CASSPPNLRGKLYEQYF. The genes are TRBV27 and TRBJ2-7, with 7 nucleotides matching TRBD2. CDR1 is MNHEY, CDR2 SMNVEV, per germline (reference sequence). The CDR3 consists of 17 residues. Trimming took 5 bases from V and 4 from J; bases not matched to a gene: 17.

This chain links TRBV5-6 with TRBJ2-7; 9 bases are shared with TRBD1. V shed 0 bases, J shed 2 bases, and the junction held 3 bases outside the gene matches. The CDR3 runs to 15 residues. Germline loops: CDR1 SGHDT, CDR2 YYEEEE. The CDR3 here is CASSLDRGPTYEQYF. The CDR3, as DNA: TGTGCCAGCAGCTTGGACAGGGGGCCAACCTACGAGCAGTACTTC.

J is TRBJ2-2 and V is TRBV27; 11 nucleotides align to TRBD2. There are 15 residues in the CDR3. V lost 4 bases, J lost 4 bases, and 2 bases stayed unmatched. CDR1 is MNHEY, CDR2 SMNVEV, per germline (reference sequence). For the CDR3, the DNA is TGTGCCAGCAGTTCCGGGACTAGCGGCACCGGGGAGCTGTTTTTT. Protein: CASSSGTSGTGELFF.

The chain joins TRBV9 to TRBJ2-2; D is perhaps TRBD2 (6 bases). V dropped 4 bases and J dropped 5 bases, with 12 bases sitting between them. The CDR3 covers 14 residues. Looked up from germline, CDR1 is SGDLS and CDR2 is YYNGEE. DNA of the CDR3: TGTGCCAGCAGCTTAGCGGCCTATACCGGGGAGCTGTTTTTT. Protein sequence: CASSLAAYTGELFF.

This rearrangement joins TRBV2 to TRBJ2-1; tentative D call: TRBD2 (6 bases). Germline CDR1 SNHLY, CDR2 FYNNEI. The CDR3 contains 17 residues. V lost 3 bases and J 3 bases, leaving 18 bases between the germline ends. The CDR3 loop reads CASSETGDGGVYNEQFF. As DNA, the CDR3 is TGTGCCAGCAGTGAGACGGGGGACGGCGGGGTCTACAATGAGCAGTTCTTC.

The chain is built from TRBV5-4 and TRBJ2-6; D uncertain. Per germline, CDR1 SGHNT and CDR2 YYREEE (reference sequence). Trimming pared 1 base from V and 11 bases from J, leaving 16 bases between. The CDR3 is 15 residues long. In nucleotides, the CDR3 is TGTGCCAGCAGCTTGAAAGTCTCCGGGTTCCACGTCCTGACTTTC. This sequence encodes CASSLKVSGFHVLTF.

In the case of this clone: This CDR3 is also generated by other DNA sequences in the sample. The rearrangement uses TRBV7-9 and TRBJ1-2, with D unclear. This CDR3 spans 13 amino acids. V lost 4 bases to trimming and J lost 0 bases, with 6 bases between them. Germline lookup yields CDR1 SEHNR and CDR2 FQNEAQ (reference sequence). The CDR3 here is CASSSGPNYGYTF. CDR3 sequence (DNA): TGTGCCAGCAGCTCCGGGCCTAACTATGGCTACACCTTC.

J is TRBJ2-1 and V is TRBV4-1; D remains unclear. The V and J ends lost 6 bases and 0 bases respectively, with 12 bases between them. Germline-derived CDR1 and CDR2 are MGHRA and YSYEKL. The CDR3 consists of 15 residues. CDR3 in amino acids: CASSREPGSYNEQFF. DNA for the CDR3: TGCGCCAGCAGTCGCGAGCCAGGCTCCTACAATGAGCAGTTCTTC.

V gene TRBV18 combines with J gene TRBJ2-3, with TRBD1 as a possible D gene (6 bases). Trimming took off 6 bases at V and 1 base at J, with 14 bases between the two ends. Germline V gene lookup returns CDR1 KGHSH and CDR2 LQKENI. This CDR3 spans 15 amino acids. The CDR3 coding sequence is TGTGCCAGCTCGGAGAACAGGGATCGCACAGATACGCAGTATTTT. It specifies CASSENRDRTDTQYF. The full variable domain, in which reference TRBV18 and TRBJ2-3 provide the parts outside the CDR3, is NAGVMQNPRHLVRRRGQEARLRCSPMKGHSHVYWYRQLPEEGLKFMVYLQKENIIDESGMPKERFSAEFPKEGPSILRIQQVVRGDSAAYFCASSENRDRTDTQYFGPGTRLTVL.

The CDR3 DNA is TGTGCCAGCGGAGGGGTCTCCGGGAGCCCCTACGAGCAGTACTTC. Its translation is CASGGVSGSPYEQYF. The J gene is TRBJ2-7, the V gene TRBV7-9; perhaps TRBD2 as D (6 bases). CDR1 SEHNR and CDR2 FQNEAQ come from the germline V gene (reference sequence). The CDR3 covers 15 residues. The germline V and J ends were trimmed by 8 bases and 2 bases, with 19 bases remaining between them.

V usage is TRBV5-6 and J usage is TRBJ1-1, with D unresolved. The ends were cut back, 6 bases at V and 3 bases at J, with 15 bases in the middle. The germline V gene has CDR1 SGHDT and CDR2 YYEEEE. The CDR3 is 14 residues long. In nucleotides, the CDR3 is TGTGCCAGCACCGCAGGAGTAGTTGACACTGAAGCTTTCTTT. This codes for CASTAGVVDTEAFF.

The rearrangement uses TRBV9 and TRBJ1-1; no reliable D call. Between the trimmed V and J ends, which lost 4 bases and 4 bases, there was a span of 20 bases. The CDR3 extends over 16 amino acids. CDR1 is SGDLS, CDR2 YYNGEE, per germline. CDR3 sequence: CASSPPNVGGSTEAFF. CDR3 DNA sequence: TGTGCCAGCAGCCCCCCCAATGTGGGCGGGAGCACTGAAGCTTTCTTT. Using reference TRBV9 and TRBJ1-1 for the parts outside the CDR3, the full variable domain is DSGVTQTPKHLITATGQRVTLRCSPRSGDLSVYWYQQSLDQGLQFLIQYYNGEERAKGNILERFSAQQFPDLHSELNLSSLELGDSALYFCASSPPNVGGSTEAFFGQGTRLTVV.

The chain recombines TRBV9 with TRBJ2-7; possibly TRBD1 or TRBD2 for D (7 bases each). The CDR3 covers 15 residues. Trimming left V 5 bases short and J 3 bases short, with 18 bases between. Germline V gene lookup returns CDR1 SGDLS and CDR2 YYNGEE. The CDR3 DNA sequence: TGTGCCAGCAGTCCAGCGGGGACAGCGATCTACGAGCAGTACTTC. Residues: CASSPAGTAIYEQYF.

The rearrangement links TRBV7-9 to TRBJ2-1; tentatively, D is TRBD1 (5 bases). Looked up from germline, CDR1 is SEHNR and CDR2 is FQNEAQ (reference sequence). The CDR3 is 16 amino acids. V lost 5 bases and J lost 8, with 22 bases in between. CDR3 in amino acids: CASSHLLRGLGDEQFF. The CDR3, as DNA: TGTGCCAGCAGCCACCTCCTGCGCGGCCTAGGGGATGAGCAGTTCTTC.

The chain is built from TRBV9 and TRBJ2-6; 7 bases are shared with TRBD2. Germline CDR1 SGDLS, CDR2 YYNGEE. V shed 3 bases and J 0 bases; nucleotides not matched to a gene: 0. CDR3 length equals 15 residues. In nucleotides, the CDR3 is TGTGCCAGCAGCGAGCGGGACTCTGGGGCCAACGTCCTGACTTTC. Amino acid sequence: CASSERDSGANVLTF.

The gene calls are TRBV6-5 and TRBJ2-7; 12 bases agree with TRBD1. V dropped 0 bases and J dropped 5; count of bases not matched to a gene: 2. The CDR3 has 15 residues. Germline lookup yields CDR1 MNHEY and CDR2 SVGAGI. Here the CDR3 reads CASSYSGTGGNEQYF. CDR3 nucleotide sequence: TGTGCCAGCAGTTACTCGGGGACAGGGGGCAACGAGCAGTACTTC.

The rearrangement links TRBV29-1 to TRBJ2-7, with D maybe TRBD2 (6 bases). CDR1 and CDR2 from the germline V gene are SQVTM and ANQGSEA. V was pared by 6 bases and J by 6 bases, with 12 bases between. The CDR3 covers 11 residues. Written as DNA, the CDR3 is TGCAGCGTACTGACTAGTGCCGAGCAGTACTTC. The encoded protein is CSVLTSAEQYF.

The CDR3 DNA reads as TGTGCCAGCAGCACACAGGACCTCGGAACCGGGGAGCTGTTTTTT. This gives the protein CASSTQDLGTGELFF. J is TRBJ2-2 and V is TRBV13; weak D call: TRBD1 (5 bases). V lost 5 bases to trimming and J lost 5 bases, with 15 bases between them. CDR3 length: 15 amino acids. Germline CDR1 and CDR2: PRHDT and FYEKMQ (reference sequence).

The count of this clone is one. The genes are TRBV6-5 and TRBJ2-3; the D gene is possibly TRBD2 (6 bases). V lost 10 bases, J lost 1 base, and 18 bases lay in between. Germline-derived CDR1 and CDR2 are MNHEY and SVGAGI. The CDR3 totals 15 residues. Here the CDR3 DNA reads TGTGCCACCCAGTTAAGGCGGGATGGCACAGATACGCAGTATTTT. The encoded protein is CATQLRRDGTDTQYF.

The gene calls are TRBV19 and TRBJ1-1, with 10 bases matching TRBD1. V shed 6 bases, J shed 1 base, and the junction held 8 bases outside the gene matches. Per the germline V gene, CDR1 is LNHDA and CDR2 is SQIVND (reference sequence). The CDR3 loop spans 16 amino acids. This chain's CDR3 is CASSPTGQGGNTEAFF. The CDR3 DNA reads TGTGCCAGTAGCCCGACCGGACAGGGGGGGAACACTGAAGCTTTCTTT.

The genes are TRBV7-9 and TRBJ1-1; D gene uncertain. The ends were cut back, 1 base at V and 0 bases at J, with 9 bases in the middle. Germline assignment: CDR1 SEHNR and CDR2 FQNEAQ (reference sequence). CDR3 length: 15 residues. The DNA for the CDR3 is TGTGCCAGCAGCTTAGACGTAGGAATGAACACTGAAGCTTTCTTT. Amino acids: CASSLDVGMNTEAFF.

The chain recombines TRBV15 with TRBJ2-2; 15 bases fit TRBD2. Germline V gene lookup returns CDR1 LNHNV and CDR2 YYDKDF (reference sequence). The trim removed 3 bases at V and 3 bases at J, leaving 11 bases unmatched. The CDR3 runs to 20 residues. CDR3 coding DNA: TGTGCCACCAGCAGCATTCCTGGACTAGCGGGAGGGCCTTACACCGGGGAGCTGTTTTTT. Its protein product is CATSSIPGLAGGPYTGELFF.

This clone was recorded only once. Other DNA sequences within the sample encode an identical CDR3. The DNA of the CDR3 is TGTGCCAGCAGTTTGGGCAGGGTCACTGAAGCTTTCTTT. This encodes CASSLGRVTEAFF. The rearrangement joins TRBV27 to TRBJ1-1, with a weak D call TRBD1 (5 bases). Per germline, CDR1 MNHEY and CDR2 SMNVEV (reference sequence). This CDR3 is built from 13 residues. Trimming shortened V by 3 bases and J by 4 bases, and 9 bases separated the two germline ends.

The chain links TRBV6-7 to TRBJ2-2, with 8 bases that match TRBD2. TRBV6-7 is placed among ORFs of uncertain function. The CDR3 has 21 residues. Trimming removed 0 bases from V and 3 bases from J; junction bases left unmatched: 18. CDR3 amino acids: CASSYSGRPGGLGTYTGELFF. In nucleotides, the CDR3 is TGTGCCAGCAGTTACTCAGGGCGCCCGGGGGGACTAGGGACGTACACCGGGGAGCTGTTTTTT.

This rearrangement joins TRBV7-7 to TRBJ2-1, with 8 bases identical to TRBD2. The germline V gene encodes CDR1 SSHAT and CDR2 FNYEAQ (reference sequence). V gave up 5 bases and J gave up 4 bases; unmatched junction bases: 7. The CDR3 loop spans 15 amino acids. The CDR3 bases are TGTGCCAGCAGCCAACTAGCGGCAAAATACAATGAGCAGTTCTTC. Its translation is CASSQLAAKYNEQFF.

This chain links TRBV7-3 with TRBJ2-1; 11 bases fit TRBD1. This CDR3 is built from 15 residues. V shed 2 bases and J 9 bases; nucleotides not matched to a gene: 6. CDR1 and CDR2 (germline): SGHTA, FQGTGA. The CDR3 here is CASSLGTGGLGEQFF. DNA of the CDR3: TGTGCCAGCAGCTTAGGGACAGGGGGATTAGGTGAGCAGTTCTTC.